This TCR beta chain derives from a study of cytomegalovirus exposure and HLA in healthy donors. Study results and limitations: When a later analysis compared HLA-associated TCR beta chains with equally common others, the HLA-associated chains turned out to be more clonally expanded and to have lower generation probabilities. Productive status was seen about 90% or about 30% of the time for most TCR beta V segments in an earlier analysis. The authors listed 150 to 200 TCR beta chains as cytomegalovirus-associated.

PCR involved 60 Vbeta and 13 Jbeta primers. Generated by immunoSEQ multiplex PCR, the TCRdb table keeps only in-frame clones and is missing some. The repertoire has some 100,000 clones, approximately 80% of them found once; the top ten carry 1.2%. This CDR3 has 15 residues. Trimming took 4 bases from V and 2 from J; bases not matched to a gene: 2. The germline V gene has CDR1 SGHDN and CDR2 FVKESK. Unrecorded immune exposure was likely among donors, who were nominally healthy when sampled. A word on this clone: Its antigen is unidentified.

The origin of this receptor is a woman under 30 in good health and CMV-seronegative. Sequenced: PBMCs. The chain joins TRBV14 to TRBJ2-3; 11 bases are shared with TRBD2. The CDR3 nucleotides read TGTGCCAGCAGCCTAGCGGGAGGGGACACAGATACGCAGTATTTT. Amino acids: CASSLAGGDTDTQYF.